This is a list of T cell receptor beta chains from one sample in a study of cytomegalovirus exposure and HLA in healthy donors. The assay was immunoSEQ multiplex PCR, and TCRdb's table has in-frame clones only and misses some. The sample has roughly 180,000 clones; roughly 82% are singletons. Sequenced material: PBMCs. The origin of the receptors is a man aged 35 to 55 in good health and CMV-seronegative. The CDR3 runs from the conserved cysteine through the conserved F or W. D genes are given only for firm matches. Only some rows state a clone size, as once, few, many or a class for expanded clones.

v_gene: TRBV29-1
abundance: -
j_gene: TRBJ2-3
d_gene: TRBD2
CDR3aa: CSVKGIAGPTDTQYF
CDR3nt: TGCAGCGTTAAGGGGATAGCGGGACCTACAGATACGCAGTATTTT

v_gene: TRBV11-2
abundance: -
j_gene: TRBJ1-3
d_gene: -
CDR3aa: CASSRQVSGNTIYF
CDR3nt: TGTGCCAGCAGCCGACAGGTCTCTGGAAACACCATATATTTT

v_gene: TRBV9
abundance: once
j_gene: TRBJ2-1
d_gene: TRBD2
CDR3aa: CASSPQAGGPYNEQFF
CDR3nt: TGTGCCAGCAGCCCCCAAGCGGGGGGGCCTTACAATGAGCAGTTCTTC

v_gene: TRBV7-9
abundance: -
j_gene: TRBJ2-5
d_gene: TRBD1
CDR3aa: CASSLRDRGETQYF
CDR3nt: TGTGCCAGCAGCCTCCGGGACAGGGGAGAGACCCAGTACTTC

v_gene: TRBV5-4
abundance: once
j_gene: TRBJ2-7
d_gene: -
CDR3aa: CASQLGAGPSSYEQYF
CDR3nt: TGCGCCAGCCAGCTTGGGGCGGGGCCCAGCTCCTACGAGCAGTACTTC

v_gene: TRBV6-4
abundance: -
j_gene: TRBJ2-3
d_gene: -
CDR3aa: CASSAIGGLDTQYF
CDR3nt: TGTGCCAGCAGTGCGATTGGGGGCCTGGATACGCAGTATTTT

v_gene: TRBV28
abundance: -
j_gene: TRBJ2-3
d_gene: TRBD1
CDR3aa: CASSGRTGETDTQYF
CDR3nt: TGTGCCAGCAGTGGGAGGACAGGGGAAACAGATACGCAGTATTTT

v_gene: TRBV12-2
abundance: once
j_gene: TRBJ2-5
d_gene: -
CDR3aa: CASRYDTRSSIQETQYF
CDR3nt: TGTGCAAGTCGCTATGATACGAGATCCTCGATACAAGAGACCCAGTACTTC

v_gene: TRBV18
abundance: -
j_gene: TRBJ2-7
d_gene: TRBD2
CDR3aa: CASSPRTSQTYEQYF
CDR3nt: TGTGCCAGCTCACCACGGACTAGCCAGACCTACGAGCAGTACTTC

v_gene: TRBV9
abundance: once
j_gene: TRBJ2-7
d_gene: TRBD1
CDR3aa: CASSEQGAYGYEQYF
CDR3nt: TGTGCCAGCAGCGAGCAGGGGGCATATGGCTACGAGCAGTACTTC

v_gene: TRBV5-6
abundance: -
j_gene: TRBJ2-3
d_gene: -
CDR3aa: CASSLWRPDTQYF
CDR3nt: TGTGCCAGCAGCCTCTGGCGGCCCGATACGCAGTATTTT

v_gene: TRBV9
abundance: -
j_gene: TRBJ1-1
d_gene: -
CDR3aa: CASSARGGGPGTEAFF
CDR3nt: TGTGCCAGCAGCGCGAGGGGCGGGGGGCCGGGGACTGAAGCTTTCTTT

v_gene: TRBV7-6
abundance: -
j_gene: TRBJ2-5
d_gene: TRBD2
CDR3aa: CASSLVETSGGILQETQYF
CDR3nt: TGTGCCAGCAGCTTAGTGGAGACTAGCGGGGGGATCCTACAAGAGACCCAGTACTTC

v_gene: TRBV7-3
abundance: -
j_gene: TRBJ2-3
d_gene: TRBD2
CDR3aa: CASSPLAGSSTDTQYF
CDR3nt: TGTGCCAGCAGCCCCCTAGCGGGATCTAGCACAGATACGCAGTATTTT

v_gene: TRBV5-4
abundance: -
j_gene: TRBJ1-2
d_gene: TRBD1
CDR3aa: CASSVDTGGAYGYTF
CDR3nt: TGTGCCAGCAGCGTTGATACAGGGGGAGCTTATGGCTACACCTTC

v_gene: TRBV11-2
abundance: -
j_gene: TRBJ2-7
d_gene: TRBD2
CDR3aa: CASSLETGGEQYF
CDR3nt: TGTGCCAGCAGCTTAGAAACGGGAGGCGAGCAGTACTTC

v_gene: TRBV4-2
abundance: -
j_gene: TRBJ2-1
d_gene: TRBD2
CDR3aa: CASSDARGVAGEEQFF
CDR3nt: TGTGCCAGCAGCGACGCTCGGGGAGTAGCGGGGGAAGAGCAGTTCTTC

v_gene: TRBV5-1
abundance: -
j_gene: TRBJ2-3
d_gene: TRBD2
CDR3aa: CASSLESGGAGADTQYF
CDR3nt: TGCGCCAGCAGCTTGGAGAGCGGGGGGGCCGGGGCAGATACGCAGTATTTT

v_gene: TRBV7-3
abundance: -
j_gene: TRBJ1-1
d_gene: -
CDR3aa: CASSPRTGMNTEAFF
CDR3nt: TGTGCCAGCAGCCCGCGAACAGGGATGAACACTGAAGCTTTCTTT

v_gene: TRBV2
abundance: -
j_gene: TRBJ1-2
d_gene: -
CDR3aa: CASRRQADGYTF
CDR3nt: TGTGCCAGCAGAAGGCAGGCAGATGGCTACACCTTC

v_gene: TRBV2
abundance: -
j_gene: TRBJ1-2
d_gene: -
CDR3aa: CASRNQPTGHRGYGYTF
CDR3nt: TGTGCCAGCAGGAACCAACCGACAGGCCACCGAGGCTATGGCTACACCTTC

v_gene: TRBV4-3
abundance: -
j_gene: TRBJ2-7
d_gene: -
CDR3aa: CASSQDLGGFYEQYF
CDR3nt: TGCGCCAGCAGCCAAGATCTCGGGGGATTCTACGAGCAGTACTTC

v_gene: TRBV30
abundance: -
j_gene: TRBJ1-5
d_gene: -
CDR3aa: CAWSSVGGFGQPQHF
CDR3nt: TGTGCCTGGAGTTCAGTTGGAGGGTTCGGTCAGCCCCAGCATTTT

v_gene: TRBV11-3
abundance: -
j_gene: TRBJ2-5
d_gene: TRBD2
CDR3aa: CASSSGRVAGGRQETQYF
CDR3nt: TGTGCCAGCAGCTCAGGAAGGGTAGCGGGGGGGCGACAAGAGACCCAGTACTTC

v_gene: TRBV10-3
abundance: -
j_gene: TRBJ1-3
d_gene: TRBD1
CDR3aa: CAISEGRQGFGNTIYF
CDR3nt: TGTGCCATCAGTGAAGGGAGACAGGGCTTTGGAAACACCATATATTTT

v_gene: TRBV5-4
abundance: -
j_gene: TRBJ2-2
d_gene: TRBD2
CDR3aa: CASSKGTSDAGELFF
CDR3nt: TGTGCCAGCAGCAAAGGTACTAGCGACGCCGGGGAGCTGTTTTTT

v_gene: TRBV28
abundance: -
j_gene: TRBJ1-1
d_gene: -
CDR3aa: CASSPGRRGPNTEAFF
CDR3nt: TGTGCCAGCAGCCCCGGGAGGCGGGGGCCGAACACTGAAGCTTTCTTT

v_gene: TRBV28
abundance: -
j_gene: TRBJ1-5
d_gene: -
CDR3aa: CASSSLTATQPQHF
CDR3nt: TGTGCCAGCAGTTCCTTGACAGCTACTCAGCCCCAGCATTTT

v_gene: TRBV2
abundance: -
j_gene: TRBJ1-2
d_gene: -
CDR3aa: CASSRAGPNYGYTF
CDR3nt: TGTGCCAGCAGTCGGGCAGGGCCTAACTATGGCTACACCTTC

v_gene: TRBV27
abundance: -
j_gene: TRBJ2-7
d_gene: -
CDR3aa: CASSTLTSQAGEQYF
CDR3nt: TGTGCCAGCAGCACTCTTACTTCCCAAGCCGGCGAGCAGTACTTC

v_gene: TRBV7-2
abundance: -
j_gene: TRBJ2-5
d_gene: -
CDR3aa: CASSLGGWGGGETQYF
CDR3nt: TGTGCCAGCAGCTTAGGGGGCTGGGGAGGAGGGGAGACCCAGTACTTC

v_gene: TRBV5-1
abundance: -
j_gene: TRBJ2-7
d_gene: -
CDR3aa: CASSSQDYEQYF
CDR3nt: TGCGCCAGCAGCTCACAGGATTACGAGCAGTACTTC

v_gene: TRBV7-3
abundance: -
j_gene: TRBJ2-1
d_gene: TRBD2
CDR3aa: CASSPRTSGYNEQFF
CDR3nt: TGTGCCAGCAGCCCCCGGACTAGCGGATACAATGAGCAGTTCTTC

v_gene: TRBV6-5
abundance: -
j_gene: TRBJ2-2
d_gene: -
CDR3aa: CASSYTWTATGELFF
CDR3nt: TGTGCCAGCAGTTACACCTGGACAGCAACCGGGGAGCTGTTTTTT

v_gene: TRBV18
abundance: -
j_gene: TRBJ2-7
d_gene: -
CDR3aa: CASSPGRQLGDEQYF
CDR3nt: TGTGCCAGCTCACCAGGACGGCAACTAGGCGACGAGCAGTACTTC